One sample yielded the 25 T cell receptor beta chains listed below, sequenced in a study of T-cell memory formation after mild COVID-19. TCRdb re-derived calls from the 5' RACE reads in MiXCR, one entry per CDR3 protein. The sample contains 550,000 to 650,000 distinct CDR3 sequences, roughly 17% of which appear only once. Sequencing input: PBMCs or a T cell subset sorted from them (not recorded which). The receptors come from an adult woman who had mild COVID-19 (a few samples of this study predate the infection). Cell type and time point are not known.

This clonotype has just a few counts. V is TRBV7-3 and J is TRBJ2-7; a weak D match, TRBD1 (6 bases). This CDR3 has 13 residues. Trimming cost V 5 bases and J 7 bases, with 15 bases left between them. Looked up from germline, CDR1 is SGHTA and CDR2 is FQGTGA. The CDR3 sequence: CASSTRNGQEQYF. The DNA of the CDR3 is TGTGCCAGCAGCACCCGGAACGGACAGGAGCAGTACTTC.

The V and J genes are TRBV12-3 or TRBV12-4 and TRBJ1-4, with unresolved D. V was pared by 5 bases and J by 7 bases, with 17 bases between. The CDR3 is 15 residues long. Here the CDR3 DNA reads TGTGCCAGCAGTCCGCACTCCGGTTCTACTGAAAAACTGTTTTTT. The encoded protein is CASSPHSGSTEKLFF.

This chain uses TRBV5-1 with TRBJ2-7; no clear D gene. V lost 0 bases, J lost 2 bases, and 6 bases lay in between. Germline loops: CDR1 SGHRS, CDR2 YFSETQ. CDR3 length: 13 residues. The DNA for the CDR3 is TGCGCCAGCAGCTTGGGACATCCCTACGAGCAGTACTTC. Amino acids: CASSLGHPYEQYF.

The V gene is TRBV11-2, the J gene TRBJ2-7; D gene uncertain. Trimming took off 7 bases at V and 2 bases at J, with 6 bases between the two ends. CDR3 length equals 11 residues. Germline V gene sequence: CDR1 SGHAT, CDR2 FQNNGV. The CDR3 sequence is CASTLAYEQYF. CDR3 DNA sequence: TGTGCCAGCACCCTAGCCTACGAGCAGTACTTC.

This clonotype was detected a few times. J is TRBJ2-1 and V is TRBV7-9; a possible D gene is TRBD1 (6 bases). This CDR3 spans 11 amino acids. Germline V lookup: CDR1 SEHNR, CDR2 FQNEAQ (reference sequence). V lost 8 bases and J lost 12, with 14 bases in between. The CDR3 bases are TGTGCCAGCCCTAGAGGGGACACGCAGTTCTTC. Its protein product is CASPRGDTQFF.

This clonotype showed up many times. CDR3 loop: CSARPMTGLNQPQHF. In nucleotides, the CDR3 is TGCAGTGCTAGACCTATGACAGGCCTCAATCAGCCCCAGCATTTT. V and J are TRBV20-1 and TRBJ1-5, with a weak D call TRBD1 (6 bases). Deletions cut 2 bases from V and 3 bases from J, with 14 bases between. CDR1 is DFQATT and CDR2 is SNEGSKA in the germline V gene (reference sequence). The CDR3 contains 15 residues.

This clonotype was counted a few times. The chain carries TRBV5-4 and TRBJ2-3; 8 bases are a match to TRBD2. Germline V gene lookup returns CDR1 SGHNT and CDR2 YYREEE (reference sequence). Trimming cost V 0 bases and J 0 bases; bases outside gene matches: 12. This CDR3 has 19 residues. The CDR3: CASSLARGGNVGSTDTQYF. In nucleotides, the CDR3 is TGTGCCAGCAGCTTGGCCCGGGGGGGGAACGTCGGCAGCACAGATACGCAGTATTTT.

V usage is TRBV12-3 or TRBV12-4 and J usage is TRBJ2-7, with 7 bases fitting TRBD1. V was clipped by 5 bases and J by 7 bases; unmatched bases: 8. This CDR3 has 13 amino acids. CDR3 residues: CASSQTRTGEQYF. CDR3 in DNA: TGTGCCAGCAGTCAAACGAGGACAGGTGAGCAGTACTTC.

This clonotype was seen ten or more times. The V gene is TRBV7-8, the J gene TRBJ2-1; perhaps TRBD2 as D (5 bases). Germline V gene sequence: CDR1 SGHVS, CDR2 FQNEAQ. V lost 5 bases and J 4 bases, leaving 15 bases between the germline ends. This CDR3 is 15 amino acids long. The CDR3 bases are TGTGCCAGCAGCCCGACTACCTCAAGTTACAATGAGCAGTTCTTC. Its translation: CASSPTTSSYNEQFF.

CDR3 sequence reads: CASSLAQGALYEQYF. CDR3 in DNA: TGTGCCAGCAGCTTAGCGCAGGGGGCCCTCTACGAGCAGTACTTC. The chain combines TRBV7-2 with TRBJ2-7; 8 nucleotides line up with TRBD1. V lost 0 bases to trimming and J lost 3 bases; unmatched junction nucleotides: 4. CDR3 length equals 15 residues. From germline, CDR1 is SGHTA and CDR2 FQGNSA.

About this clonotype: This may come from a read error, since a much larger clone is one base off. The chain has TRBV20-1 and TRBJ2-7, with D perhaps matching TRBD1 (6 bases). The CDR3 totals 12 residues. Trimming left V 5 bases short and J 4 bases short, with 12 bases between. Germline CDR1 reads DFQATT; CDR2 reads SNEGSKA (reference sequence). The CDR3: CSAGQGMYEQYF. The CDR3 DNA is TGCAGTGCTGGTCAGGGGATGTACGAGCAGTACTTC.

Many counts were recorded for this clonotype. V and J are TRBV27 and TRBJ2-1; D is unresolved. In germline, CDR1 is MNHEY, CDR2 SMNVEV (reference sequence). The CDR3 consists of 12 residues. Trimming shortened V by 4 bases and J by 10 bases, and 11 bases separated the two germline ends. Here the CDR3 DNA reads TGTGCCAGCAGTTCTCTCACCGGGGAGCAGTTCTTC. Amino acid sequence: CASSSLTGEQFF.

The chain is built from TRBV12-3 or TRBV12-4 and TRBJ1-2; D uncertain. V was trimmed by 6 bases and J by 5 bases, leaving 16 bases between them. CDR3 length equals 14 residues. DNA for the CDR3: TGTGCCAGCAGCCCTGGTAGCGCTCGGTATGGCTACACCTTC. Translating gives CASSPGSARYGYTF.

The chain uses TRBV29-1 and TRBJ2-1; TRBD2 might be the D (6 bases). V was cut by 6 bases and J by 6 bases, with 18 bases left in between. The CDR3 sequence is 14 residues long. Germline V gives CDR1 SQVTM, CDR2 ANQGSEA. The CDR3 region is CSVSRLVGGNEQFF. The CDR3 bases are TGCAGCGTCTCCCGACTAGTGGGGGGCAATGAGCAGTTCTTC.

This clonotype was counted ten times or more. The genes are TRBV27 and TRBJ2-7, with D unresolved. CDR1 MNHEY and CDR2 SMNVEV come from the germline V gene (reference sequence). Trimming left V 0 bases short and J 2 bases short, with 5 bases between. The CDR3 extends over 13 amino acids. As DNA, the CDR3 is TGTGCCAGCAGTTTATCGAGGACCTACGAGCAGTACTTC. It yields the protein CASSLSRTYEQYF.

The chain links TRBV7-9 to TRBJ1-6; TRBD1 matches 10 bases. V lost 4 bases and J lost 8; bases outside the gene matches: 8. CDR1 is SEHNR and CDR2 is FQNEAQ in the germline V gene (reference sequence). There are 16 residues in the CDR3. CDR3 sequence reads: CASSSLPGTGDSPLHF. CDR3 coding DNA: TGTGCCAGCAGCTCCCTACCCGGGACAGGGGATTCACCCCTCCACTTT.

This clonotype was counted only a few times. This rearrangement joins TRBV18 to TRBJ2-7; D tentatively reads TRBD1 or TRBD2 (5 bases each). V lost 2 bases and J 9 bases, leaving 14 bases between the germline ends. This CDR3 is 13 amino acids long. Germline CDR1 KGHSH, CDR2 LQKENI. CDR3 protein: CASSPGDLLWQYF. The DNA for the CDR3 is TGTGCCAGCTCACCAGGGGACCTGCTATGGCAGTACTTC.

This clonotype has a count of ten or more. This sequence joins TRBV5-1 and TRBJ1-1; tentative D call: TRBD1 (5 bases). Trimming removed 4 bases from V and 4 bases from J, with 11 bases in between. The CDR3 spans 13 residues. Looked up from germline, CDR1 is SGHRS and CDR2 is YFSETQ. CDR3 loop: CASSTGQVTEAFF. The DNA of the CDR3 is TGCGCCAGCAGCACTGGACAAGTCACTGAAGCTTTCTTT.

In its sample, this clonotype was seen a few times. This rearrangement joins TRBV4-1 to TRBJ2-7; 8 bases are a match to TRBD1. Germline CDR1 MGHRA, CDR2 YSYEKL. The CDR3 has 15 residues. V dropped 4 bases and J dropped 0; count of bases not matched to a gene: 5. The CDR3 coding sequence is TGCGCCAGCAGCCCCCAGACAGGGGACTCCTACGAGCAGTACTTC. Its protein is CASSPQTGDSYEQYF.

This clonotype has only a few counts. V gene TRBV5-1 combines with J gene TRBJ2-3, with 8 bases fitting TRBD2. V trimming: 0 bases; J trimming: 6 bases; junction bases outside the gene matches: 9. CDR1 SGHRS and CDR2 YFSETQ come from the germline V gene. CDR3 length equals 16 residues. Here the CDR3 DNA reads TGCGCCAGCAGCTTGGGGGGTAGAAGCGGGAGCGATACGCAGTATTTT. Translation: CASSLGGRSGSDTQYF.

The chain links TRBV6-2 or TRBV6-3 to TRBJ1-1; D uncertain. This CDR3 has 13 amino acids. The V gene lost 0 bases and the J gene lost 3 bases, with 5 bases spanning the gap. Germline loops: CDR1 MNHEY, CDR2 SVGEGT. The CDR3 coding sequence is TGTGCCAGCAGTTACTCGTCGGACACTGAAGCTTTCTTT. This encodes CASSYSSDTEAFF.

This clonotype was counted once. V gene TRBV5-5 combines with J gene TRBJ1-1, with D uncertain. The CDR3 consists of 14 residues. Looked up from germline, CDR1 is SGHKS and CDR2 is YYEKEE (reference sequence). V lost 6 bases and J 2 bases, leaving 14 bases between the germline ends. CDR3 in DNA: TGTGCCAGCACCCTGGTTGGCGGCAACACTGAAGCTTTCTTT. Protein product: CASTLVGGNTEAFF.

The genes are TRBV6-2 or TRBV6-3 and TRBJ2-1; the D is unclear. V was clipped by 0 bases and J by 7 bases, with 10 bases between them. Germline-derived CDR1 and CDR2 are MNHEY and SVGEGT. This CDR3 is built from 14 residues. The CDR3 spells CASSYSVWGNEQFF. The CDR3 DNA follows: TGTGCCAGCAGTTACTCGGTCTGGGGAAATGAGCAGTTCTTC.

Only a few counts were recorded for this clonotype. The rearrangement uses TRBV28 and TRBJ2-5; weak D call: TRBD1 (5 bases). V lost 11 bases, J lost 5 bases, and 18 bases lay in between. This CDR3 spans 13 amino acids. The germline V gene has CDR1 MDHEN and CDR2 SYDVKM. The CDR3 coding sequence is TGTGCCTGTATTAGGGGCGCTGGCGAGACCCAGTACTTC. Its translation: CACIRGAGETQYF.

This chain's CDR3 is CASSYGTSGRIPDTQYF. The CDR3 nucleotides are TGTGCCAGCAGTTACGGGACTAGCGGGAGGATTCCAGATACGCAGTATTTT. The chain couples TRBV7-9 to TRBJ2-3; 15 nucleotides match TRBD2. This CDR3 spans 17 amino acids. Trimming took 6 bases from V and 4 from J; bases not matched to a gene: 8. Per the germline V gene, CDR1 is SEHNR and CDR2 is FQNEAQ (reference sequence).